Presented here are 8 T cell receptor beta chains from one specimen sequenced in a study of blood T cell repertoires in COVID-19. Repertoires were generated with immunoSEQ multiplex PCR, while TCRdb's copy carries only in-frame clones and drops some. The data show approximately 37,000 clones, about 86% seen once. Sequencing was carried out using peripheral blood. The origin of the receptors is a man aged 35 to 55 with active COVID-19.

The chain carries TRBV9 and TRBJ2-7; 7 positions match TRBD2. Germline V gene lookup returns CDR1 SGDLS and CDR2 YYNGEE. The CDR3 consists of 16 residues. V shed 0 bases and J 4 bases; nucleotides not matched to a gene: 10. DNA of the CDR3: TGTGCCAGCAGCGTAGCGGGCGCTAGCGGAGCGTACGAGCAGTACTTC. It encodes CASSVAGASGAYEQYF. Variable domain in full (rest from reference TRBV9 and TRBJ2-7): DSGVTQTPKHLITATGQRVTLRCSPRSGDLSVYWYQQSLDQGLQFLIQYYNGEERAKGNILERFSAQQFPDLHSELNLSSLELGDSALYFCASSVAGASGAYEQYFGPGTRLTVT.

V and J are TRBV27 and TRBJ1-2; 10 nucleotides agree with TRBD1. CDR1 and CDR2 (germline): MNHEY, SMNVEV (reference sequence). J lost 3 bases, V lost 5 bases, and 9 bases had no gene match. The CDR3 has 16 residues. CDR3 bases: TGTGCCAGCAGTGGTCGACAGGGGGCAACCTACTATGGCTACACCTTC. Translated, it gives CASSGRQGATYYGYTF.

This chain connects TRBV28 to TRBJ2-7, with 9 bases that match TRBD2. This CDR3 has 15 amino acids. V shed 5 bases, J shed 3 bases, and the junction held 8 bases outside the gene matches. Germline loops: CDR1 MDHEN, CDR2 SYDVKM. In DNA, the CDR3 is TGTGCCAGCAGTCCCCCGGCTAGCGGGGTCTACGAGCAGTACTTC. It yields the protein CASSPPASGVYEQYF. Filled out from reference TRBV28 and TRBJ2-7, the complete variable domain reads DVKVTQSSRYLVKRTGEKVFLECVQDMDHENMFWYRQDPGLGLRLIYFSYDVKMKEKGDIPEGYSVSREKKERFSLILESASTNQTSMYLCASSPPASGVYEQYFGPGTRLTVT.

The genes are TRBV28 and TRBJ2-1, with TRBD2 matching 9 bases. Unmatched junction bases numbered 12, after V lost 8 bases and J lost 7 bases. The CDR3 extends over 15 amino acids. CDR1 and CDR2 from the germline V gene are MDHEN and SYDVKM. The CDR3 coding sequence is TGTGCCAGCGCTGCGCGGGCGGGAGGGAGTAATGAGCAGTTCTTC. The encoded protein is CASAARAGGSNEQFF.

V and J are TRBV7-8 and TRBJ1-4; D not certain. CDR1 and CDR2 (germline): SGHVS, FQNEAQ. V lost 5 bases and J 4 bases, leaving 17 bases between the germline ends. CDR3 length equals 16 residues. CDR3 loop: CASSRDGVMSNEKLFF. The CDR3 DNA sequence: TGTGCCAGCAGCCGAGACGGGGTTATGAGTAATGAAAAACTGTTTTTT. Drawing the rest from reference TRBV7-8 and TRBJ1-4, the complete variable domain is GAGVSQSPRYKVAKRGQDVALRCDPISGHVSLFWYQQALGQGPEFLTYFQNEAQLDKSGLPSDRFFAERPEGSVSTLKIQRTQQEDSAVYLCASSRDGVMSNEKLFFGSGTQLSVL.

This chain links TRBV7-8 with TRBJ1-1; 9 nucleotides align to TRBD1. From germline, CDR1 is SGHVS and CDR2 FQNEAQ. The CDR3 length is 14 residues. V lost 4 bases to trimming and J lost 5 bases; unmatched junction nucleotides: 5. This chain's CDR3 is CASSSGQGPTEAFF. The CDR3, as DNA: TGTGCCAGCAGCTCAGGACAGGGGCCTACTGAAGCTTTCTTT.

This chain links TRBV4-2 with TRBJ2-3, with TRBD2 as a possible D gene (6 bases). V was trimmed by 1 base and J by 0 bases, leaving 11 bases between them. This CDR3 spans 16 amino acids. Germline CDR1 LGHNA, CDR2 YNFKEQ. The CDR3 is CASSQVQRVSTDTQYF. As DNA, the CDR3 is TGTGCCAGCAGCCAAGTCCAGCGGGTAAGCACAGATACGCAGTATTTT.

The chain joins TRBV10-3 to TRBJ2-3; TRBD2 matches at 7 bases. This CDR3 has 16 residues. Germline loops: CDR1 ENHRY, CDR2 SYGVKD. Unmatched junction bases numbered 4, after V lost 0 bases and J lost 1 base. The CDR3: CAISESVAGGTDTQYF. CDR3 DNA: TGTGCCATCAGTGAGTCGGTGGCGGGGGGCACAGATACGCAGTATTTT.